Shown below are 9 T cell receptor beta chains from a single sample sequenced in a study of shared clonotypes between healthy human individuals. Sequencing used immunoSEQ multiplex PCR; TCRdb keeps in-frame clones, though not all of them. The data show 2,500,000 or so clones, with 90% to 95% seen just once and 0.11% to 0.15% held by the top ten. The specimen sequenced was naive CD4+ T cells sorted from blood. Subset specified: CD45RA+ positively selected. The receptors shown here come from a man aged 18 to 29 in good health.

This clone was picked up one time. The CDR3 reads CASSLAAGNNEKLFF. The CDR3 coding sequence is TGCGCCAGCAGCTTGGCGGCGGGGAATAATGAAAAACTGTTTTTT. V usage is TRBV5-1 and J usage is TRBJ1-4; no clear D gene. Per germline, CDR1 SGHRS and CDR2 YFSETQ. The V end lost 0 bases, the J end lost 4 bases, and 10 bases lay between the germline ends. CDR3 size: 15 residues.

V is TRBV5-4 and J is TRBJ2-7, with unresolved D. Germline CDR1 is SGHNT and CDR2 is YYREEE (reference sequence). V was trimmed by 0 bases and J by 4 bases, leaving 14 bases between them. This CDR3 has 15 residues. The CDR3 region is CASSLAKSGPYEQYF. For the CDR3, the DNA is TGTGCCAGCAGCTTGGCAAAGTCCGGACCTTACGAGCAGTACTTC.

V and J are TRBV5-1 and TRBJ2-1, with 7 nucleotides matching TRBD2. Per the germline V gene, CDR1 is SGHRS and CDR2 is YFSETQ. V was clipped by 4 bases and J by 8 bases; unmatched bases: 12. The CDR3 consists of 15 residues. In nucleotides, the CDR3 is TGCGCCAGCAGCCCGGGCGGGAGAATCTCCGATGAGCAGTTCTTC. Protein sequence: CASSPGGRISDEQFF.

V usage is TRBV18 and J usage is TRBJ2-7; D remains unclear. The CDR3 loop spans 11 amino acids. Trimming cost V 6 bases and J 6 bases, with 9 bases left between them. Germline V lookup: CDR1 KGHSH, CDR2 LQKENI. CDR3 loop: CASSSSREQYF. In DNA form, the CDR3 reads TGTGCCAGCTCGAGCTCTCGCGAGCAGTACTTC.

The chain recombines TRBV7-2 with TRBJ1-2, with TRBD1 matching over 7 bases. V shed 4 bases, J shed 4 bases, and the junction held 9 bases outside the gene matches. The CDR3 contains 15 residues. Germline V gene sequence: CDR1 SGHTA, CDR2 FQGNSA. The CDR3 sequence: CASSSLGQLLYGYTF. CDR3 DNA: TGTGCCAGCAGCTCCTTGGGACAGCTACTCTATGGCTACACCTTC.

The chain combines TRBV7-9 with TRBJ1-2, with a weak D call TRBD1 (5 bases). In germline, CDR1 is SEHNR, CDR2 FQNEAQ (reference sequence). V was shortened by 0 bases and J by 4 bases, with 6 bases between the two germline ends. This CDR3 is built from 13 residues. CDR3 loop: CASSLAGVYGYTF. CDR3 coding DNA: TGTGCCAGCAGCTTAGCAGGGGTCTATGGCTACACCTTC.

The DNA of the CDR3 is TGTGCCAGCAGTGAAAGGGATGGTTTGTACACCTTC. Translated: CASSERDGLYTF. V usage is TRBV6-1 and J usage is TRBJ1-2; D unresolved. This CDR3 is 12 amino acids long. Germline V lookup: CDR1 MNHNS, CDR2 SASEGT. Trimming took off 2 bases at V and 11 bases at J, with 12 bases between the two ends.

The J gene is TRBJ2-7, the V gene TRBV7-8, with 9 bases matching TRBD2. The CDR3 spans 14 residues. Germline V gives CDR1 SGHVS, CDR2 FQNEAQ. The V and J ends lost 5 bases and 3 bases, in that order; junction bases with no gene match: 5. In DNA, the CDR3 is TGTGCCAGCAGCATACGACTAGCGGACTACGAGCAGTACTTC. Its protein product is CASSIRLADYEQYF.

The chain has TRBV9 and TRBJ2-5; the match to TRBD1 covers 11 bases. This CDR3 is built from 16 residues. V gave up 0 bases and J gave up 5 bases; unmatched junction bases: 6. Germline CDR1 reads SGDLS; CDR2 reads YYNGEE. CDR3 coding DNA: TGTGCCAGCAGCGTAGGGGACAGGGGGTTCGGGGAGACCCAGTACTTC. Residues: CASSVGDRGFGETQYF.